These 25 T cell receptor beta chains were all obtained from the same sample, sequenced in a study of T cells in Graves' hyperthyroidism and ophthalmopathy. RNA transcripts served as the template for amplifying TCR beta CDR3 regions. The HTBI primer set served for first-round RT-PCR of the TCR CDR3. TCRdb ran MiXCR on the multiplex PCR reads and lists one entry per CDR3 protein. The table lists some 600,000 distinct CDR3 sequences, about 43% of them singletons, with 6.5% to 9% in the top ten. The specimen was peripheral blood or thyroid tissue (not recorded which). All receptors come from a woman in her late teens or twenties with Graves' hyperthyroidism.

This clonotype was picked up a small number of times. The gene calls are TRBV2 and TRBJ1-1; D is unclear. V was clipped by 3 bases and J by 3 bases, with 8 bases between them. The germline gives CDR1 SNHLY, CDR2 FYNNEI. The CDR3 runs 13 residues. The chain's CDR3 is CASSERRYTEAFF. The CDR3, as DNA: TGTGCCAGCAGTGAGAGGCGGTACACTGAAGCTTTCTTT.

In its sample, this clonotype was seen a few times. The rearrangement links TRBV29-1 to TRBJ1-5, with D possibly TRBD1 on 6 matching bases. Trimming removed 2 bases at V and 6 bases at J, with 11 bases between. CDR3 length: 13 residues. The V gene's germline CDR1 is SQVTM and CDR2 ANQGSEA. The CDR3 DNA sequence: TGCAGCGTTGAATTGGGGGCCGGTCAGCCCCAGCATTTT. This codes for CSVELGAGQPQHF.

This chain links TRBV15 with TRBJ2-7; D is possibly TRBD2 (6 bases). Trimming left V 2 bases short and J 2 bases short, with 16 bases between. CDR1 is LNHNV and CDR2 is YYDKDF in the germline V gene (reference sequence). The CDR3 has 16 amino acids. The CDR3: CATSRNSWDSPYEQYF. The CDR3 bases are TGTGCCACCAGCAGAAATTCCTGGGACTCCCCCTACGAGCAGTACTTC. Full variable domain (rest looked up from reference TRBV15 and TRBJ2-7): DAMVIQNPRYQVTQFGKPVTLSCSQTLNHNVMYWYQQKSSQAPKLLFHYYDKDFNNEADTPDNFQSRRPNTSFCFLDIRSPGLGDTAMYLCATSRNSWDSPYEQYFGPGTRLTVT.

The chain combines TRBV7-2 with TRBJ2-5; D is possibly TRBD1 (5 bases). The V gene lost 3 bases and the J gene lost 10 bases, with 12 bases spanning the gap. The CDR3 consists of 12 residues. From germline, CDR1 is SGHTA and CDR2 FQGNSA. CDR3 in amino acids: CASSLVGQGQYF. The CDR3 nucleotides read TGTGCCAGCAGCTTGGTGGGGCAGGGCCAGTACTTC.

The chain couples TRBV12-5 to TRBJ1-2; perhaps TRBD1 as D (6 bases). Germline CDR1 reads LGHNT; CDR2 reads FRNRAP. The CDR3 sequence is 14 residues long. With 6 bases removed from V and 8 bases from J, the gap between germline ends came to 19 bases. The CDR3 region is CASGIAVGGLGYTF. DNA of the CDR3: TGTGCTAGTGGCATCGCAGTAGGGGGTCTCGGCTACACCTTC.

The chain is built from TRBV29-1 and TRBJ1-2; weak D call: TRBD1 (6 bases). The CDR3 spans 11 residues. CDR1 is SQVTM and CDR2 is ANQGSEA in the germline V gene. V shed 8 bases and J shed 4 bases, with 11 bases lying between them. The DNA of the CDR3 is TGCAGCTTACAGGGAATCTATGGCTACACCTTC. It translates to CSLQGIYGYTF.

This clonotype has only a few counts. The gene calls are TRBV2 and TRBJ2-3; D remains unclear. This CDR3 has 13 amino acids. Per germline, CDR1 SNHLY and CDR2 FYNNEI. Trimming stripped 8 bases from V and 2 bases from J, with 11 bases between. CDR3 residues: CASEPAYTDTQYF. The CDR3 DNA follows: TGTGCCAGCGAGCCGGCATACACAGATACGCAGTATTTT.

This clonotype was recorded at least ten times. V is TRBV7-9 and J is TRBJ2-7; no firm D call. Germline values: CDR1 SEHNR, CDR2 FQNEAQ (reference sequence). The CDR3 extends over 13 amino acids. Deletions cut 3 bases from V and 0 bases from J, with 6 bases between. The CDR3 is CASSLYNSYEQYF. DNA for the CDR3: TGTGCCAGCAGCTTGTACAACTCCTACGAGCAGTACTTC.

In its sample, this clonotype was seen a few times. The chain couples TRBV7-6 to TRBJ2-7; no reliable D call. This CDR3 has 14 residues. Germline CDR1 is SGHVS and CDR2 is FNYEAQ. The V gene lost 5 bases and the J gene lost 4 bases, with 15 bases spanning the gap. The CDR3: CASSPGRPMYEQYF. The CDR3 DNA reads as TGTGCCAGCAGCCCCGGGCGACCAATGTACGAGCAGTACTTC.

The chain has TRBV5-1 and TRBJ1-3; D perhaps matches TRBD1 (6 bases). V was shortened by 0 bases and J by 9 bases, with 13 bases between the two germline ends. Germline V gene lookup returns CDR1 SGHRS and CDR2 YFSETQ. There are 14 residues in the CDR3. This CDR3 is CASSLDRAEGTIYF. As DNA, the CDR3 is TGCGCCAGCAGCTTGGACAGGGCGGAGGGCACCATATATTTT. The complete variable domain, with remaining parts taken from reference TRBV5-1 and TRBJ1-3, reads KAGVTQTPRYLIKTRGQQVTLSCSPISGHRSVSWYQQTPGQGLQFLFEYFSETQRNKGNFPGRFSGRQFSNSRSEMNVSTLELGDSALYLCASSLDRAEGTIYFGEGSWLTVV.

This clonotype was found a few times. The chain links TRBV12-3 or TRBV12-4 to TRBJ1-2; D gene uncertain. CDR3 size: 13 residues. V was pared by 6 bases and J by 4 bases, with 12 bases between. CDR3: CASSSLKTYGYTF. DNA for the CDR3: TGTGCCAGCAGCTCACTTAAAACCTATGGCTACACCTTC.

This sequence joins TRBV10-3 and TRBJ1-1; 7 nucleotides match TRBD1. Germline V gene sequence: CDR1 ENHRY, CDR2 SYGVKD. After removal of 5 bases from V and 3 bases from J, the junction contained 3 bases not matched to a gene. The CDR3 is 13 amino acids. The CDR3 DNA reads as TGTGCCATCAGTCTCGACAGGGACACTGAAGCTTTCTTT. Translating it yields CAISLDRDTEAFF.

This clonotype has at least ten counts. The rearrangement uses TRBV7-2 and TRBJ2-7; 7 bases match TRBD2. The length of the CDR3 is 13 residues. Germline-derived CDR1 and CDR2 are SGHTA and FQGNSA. Trimming removed 5 bases from V and 6 bases from J; junction bases left unmatched: 7. The CDR3 nucleotides read TGTGCCAGCAGCGAAGGACTAGACTTCGAGCAGTACTTC. It is translated as CASSEGLDFEQYF.

The chain is built from TRBV2 and TRBJ1-1; weak D call: TRBD1 (5 bases). Germline CDR1 is SNHLY and CDR2 is FYNNEI. V lost 5 bases to trimming and J lost 3 bases, with 10 bases between them. The CDR3 spans 13 residues. The CDR3 DNA is TGTGCCAGCAGTCAGGACACTGACACTGAAGCTTTCTTT. Translating gives CASSQDTDTEAFF.

V is TRBV20-1 and J is TRBJ1-4, with D perhaps matching TRBD1 (6 bases). Germline V gene data show CDR1 as DFQATT and CDR2 as SNEGSKA (reference sequence). CDR3 length equals 14 residues. The germline V and J ends were trimmed by 4 bases and 8 bases, with 17 bases remaining between them. The CDR3 reads CSATTGTRGEKLFF. In DNA, the CDR3 is TGCAGTGCTACAACCGGGACACGGGGGGAAAAACTGTTTTTT.

The DNA for the CDR3 is TGTGCCAGCAGTTTTAGTCAGGTTGTTTCGGGAACTGAAGCTTTCTTT. It translates to CASSFSQVVSGTEAFF. V usage is TRBV2 and J usage is TRBJ1-1; D remains unclear. The ends were cut back, 5 bases at V and 5 bases at J, with 21 bases in the middle. Germline values: CDR1 SNHLY, CDR2 FYNNEI. The CDR3 contains 16 residues.

This clonotype was seen only a few times. In nucleotides, the CDR3 is TGTGCCATCAGTGAGTCGTCGTCTAGCGGGAGGGTCTACGAGCAGTACTTC. Protein product: CAISESSSSGRVYEQYF. The chain is built from TRBV10-3 and TRBJ2-7, with 12 bases that match TRBD2. V was pared by 0 bases and J by 3 bases, with 6 bases of the junction left unmatched. CDR1 and CDR2 from the germline V gene are ENHRY and SYGVKD. The CDR3 is made up of 17 amino acids.

The rearrangement uses TRBV2 and TRBJ2-7, with TRBD2 as a possible D gene (5 bases). Trimming pared 5 bases from V and 2 bases from J, leaving 16 bases between. CDR3 length equals 15 residues. The germline V gene encodes CDR1 SNHLY and CDR2 FYNNEI. CDR3 residues: CASSFPGRGTYEQYF. In DNA, the CDR3 is TGTGCCAGCAGTTTTCCTGGACGGGGAACCTACGAGCAGTACTTC.

V and J are TRBV2 and TRBJ2-3; the match to TRBD1 covers 8 bases. The V and J ends lost 10 bases and 2 bases, in that order; junction bases with no gene match: 11. The germline V gene encodes CDR1 SNHLY and CDR2 FYNNEI. The CDR3 sequence is 15 residues long. The CDR3 region is CATGPDRANTDTQYF. The CDR3 nucleotides are TGTGCCACAGGACCGGACAGGGCGAACACAGATACGCAGTATTTT.

The chain employs TRBV20-1 and TRBJ2-2, with D maybe TRBD1 (5 bases). The CDR3 is 16 amino acids. V was trimmed by 0 bases and J by 4 bases, leaving 15 bases between them. The germline gives CDR1 DFQATT, CDR2 SNEGSKA (reference sequence). The CDR3 here is CSARDHQGKGTGELFF. In DNA form, the CDR3 reads TGCAGTGCTAGAGATCACCAGGGCAAGGGCACCGGGGAGCTGTTTTTT.

The rearrangement uses TRBV29-1 and TRBJ2-5, with D uncertain. Germline CDR1 reads SQVTM; CDR2 reads ANQGSEA. This CDR3 contains 13 residues. V dropped 8 bases and J dropped 2 bases, with 15 bases sitting between them. CDR3 nucleotides: TGCAGCCAAGTTGGACGTAATCAAGAGACCCAGTACTTC. Residues: CSQVGRNQETQYF.

Ten or more counts support this clonotype. The CDR3 DNA sequence: TGTGCCAGCAGAGCAGGGCTTTACTCCTACGAGCAGTACTTC. Its translation: CASRAGLYSYEQYF. The chain carries TRBV2 and TRBJ2-7; possibly TRBD1 for D (5 bases). The CDR3 runs 14 residues. Per the germline V gene, CDR1 is SNHLY and CDR2 is FYNNEI. The V end lost 6 bases, the J end lost 0 bases, and 12 bases lay between the germline ends.

This clonotype has just a few counts. The V gene is TRBV5-4, the J gene TRBJ2-7; 10 bases align to TRBD2. Germline V gene sequence: CDR1 SGHNT, CDR2 YYREEE (reference sequence). The CDR3 is made up of 15 amino acids. V shed 3 bases and J 5 bases; nucleotides not matched to a gene: 8. The CDR3 is CASSSSGRALDEQYF. CDR3 DNA sequence: TGTGCCAGCAGCTCCAGCGGGAGGGCTCTCGACGAGCAGTACTTC.

This clonotype was recorded a few times. The J gene is TRBJ2-7, the V gene TRBV7-9; TRBD2 agrees at 12 bases. Germline loops: CDR1 SEHNR, CDR2 FQNEAQ (reference sequence). CDR3 size: 19 residues. V gave up 1 base and J gave up 5 bases; unmatched junction bases: 15. CDR3 region: CASSLGFEATSGSVDEQYF. CDR3 DNA sequence: TGTGCCAGCAGCTTAGGTTTTGAGGCGACTAGCGGGAGTGTCGACGAGCAGTACTTC.

This sequence joins TRBV7-6 and TRBJ1-4; D is possibly TRBD1 (6 bases). The CDR3 loop spans 13 amino acids. Germline values: CDR1 SGHVS, CDR2 FNYEAQ. V was shortened by 4 bases and J by 7 bases, with 10 bases between the two germline ends. The CDR3: CASSSSGAEKLFF. The CDR3 DNA follows: TGTGCCAGCAGCTCCTCGGGGGCTGAAAAACTGTTTTTT.